Listed here are 28 T cell receptor beta chains from one sample, sequenced in a study of cytomegalovirus exposure and HLA in healthy donors. Primers: 60 Vbeta forward and 13 Jbeta reverse. TCRdb's table, derived via immunoSEQ multiplex PCR, lists solely in-frame clones and lacks some. The table lists roughly 120,000 clones, approximately 15% of them singletons. The specimen sequenced was PBMCs. These receptors originate from a woman between 18 and 29 years old in good health and CMV-seronegative.

V usage is TRBV4-3 and J usage is TRBJ1-1; 8 nucleotides line up with TRBD1. With V trimmed by 4 bases and J by 11 bases, 15 bases remained unmatched. Germline V CDR1 and CDR2: LGHNA, YSLEER. This CDR3 spans 15 amino acids. CDR3 region: CASSPLWGQGAKAFF. CDR3 DNA: TGCGCCAGCAGCCCCCTATGGGGTCAGGGGGCAAAGGCTTTCTTT.

In this sample, this clone turned up a few times. The identical CDR3 is also encoded by other nucleotide sequences in the sample. J is TRBJ2-2 and V is TRBV7-2; D gene ambiguous. The CDR3 contains 12 residues. Germline lookup yields CDR1 SGHTA and CDR2 FQGNSA. V gave up 4 bases and J gave up 7 bases, with 7 bases separating them. The CDR3 is CASSSPGGELFF. The DNA for the CDR3 is TGTGCCAGCAGCTCTCCGGGCGGGGAGCTGTTTTTT.

This clone was counted between two and nine times. V and J are TRBV6-5 and TRBJ2-7; TRBD1 agrees at 8 bases. The junction had 4 bases not matched to a gene; V was cut back by 0 bases and J by 3 bases. CDR1 MNHEY and CDR2 SVGAGI come from the germline V gene. The CDR3 consists of 15 residues. The CDR3: CASSYSPGGNYEQYF. CDR3 nucleotides: TGTGCCAGCAGTTACTCCCCAGGGGGCAACTACGAGCAGTACTTC.

This clone was seen a few times. The CDR3 sequence is CAWKASGAYNEQFF. CDR3 sequence (DNA): TGTGCCTGGAAGGCTAGCGGAGCCTACAATGAGCAGTTCTTC. The V and J genes are TRBV30 and TRBJ2-1; 7 bases line up with TRBD2. Trimming took 4 bases from V and 2 from J; bases not matched to a gene: 5. The CDR3 has 14 residues. CDR1 and CDR2 from the germline V gene are GTSNPN and SVGIG (reference sequence).

The V gene is TRBV5-1, the J gene TRBJ2-2; TRBD2 matches at 10 bases. Germline CDR1 and CDR2: SGHRS and YFSETQ. This CDR3 spans 16 amino acids. The junction had 11 bases not matched to a gene; V was cut back by 7 bases and J by 5 bases. This CDR3 is CASGTLAGVGTGELFF. The CDR3 coding sequence is TGCGCCAGCGGTACCCTAGCGGGAGTAGGGACCGGGGAGCTGTTTTTT.

V and J are TRBV7-3 and TRBJ2-4, with TRBD1 matching over 8 bases. This CDR3 is built from 15 residues. Losses at the gene ends were 5 bases for V and 8 bases for J; bases not matched to a gene: 11. The germline gives CDR1 SGHTA, CDR2 FQGTGA. The CDR3 DNA follows: TGTGCCAGCAGCGACAGGGGCGATCATAGGGACATTCAGTACTTC. Amino acids: CASSDRGDHRDIQYF.

The chain has TRBV6-5 and TRBJ2-7; 8 positions match TRBD1. Germline V CDR1 and CDR2: MNHEY, SVGAGI. The J segment lost 1 base and the V segment lost 2 bases, leaving 4 bases of the junction unmatched. This CDR3 comprises 15 residues. In DNA form, the CDR3 reads TGTGCCAGCAGTTACAGGACAGGGTCTTCCTACGAGCAGTACTTC. It yields the protein CASSYRTGSSYEQYF.

A few counts support this clone. CDR3 protein: CASSQFSRGLQETQYF. For the CDR3, the DNA is TGCGCCAGCAGCCAATTTAGCCGGGGTTTGCAAGAGACCCAGTACTTC. This chain connects TRBV4-1 to TRBJ2-5; D is possibly TRBD2 (5 bases). V lost 2 bases, J lost 2 bases, and 15 bases lay in between. This CDR3 contains 16 residues. Per the germline V gene, CDR1 is MGHRA and CDR2 is YSYEKL.

This clone was counted a few times. V is TRBV10-3 and J is TRBJ1-5; 7 nucleotides agree with TRBD1. After removal of 2 bases from V and 5 bases from J, the junction contained 3 bases not matched to a gene. Germline V gene lookup returns CDR1 ENHRY and CDR2 SYGVKD. CDR3 size: 14 residues. The CDR3 DNA reads as TGTGCCATCAGTGAGGACCAGGGGGATCAGCCCCAGCATTTT. It translates to CAISEDQGDQPQHF.

This clone appeared a few times. J is TRBJ2-3 and V is TRBV13; 8 bases are shared with TRBD1. The germline gives CDR1 PRHDT, CDR2 FYEKMQ (reference sequence). This CDR3 region has 15 residues. V was clipped by 5 bases and J by 6 bases; unmatched bases: 10. This CDR3 is CASSPWTGRRDTQYF. CDR3 nucleotides: TGTGCCAGCAGCCCATGGACAGGGAGGAGGGATACGCAGTATTTT.

This chain joins TRBV19 and TRBJ2-3, with D possibly being TRBD2 (6 bases). Germline V gene data show CDR1 as LNHDA and CDR2 as SQIVND (reference sequence). The CDR3 totals 17 residues. Trimming pared 5 bases from V and 3 bases from J, leaving 21 bases between. The CDR3 sequence: CASSLLPGLSLTDTQYF. The CDR3, as DNA: TGTGCCAGTAGTCTTTTACCGGGACTGAGCTTGACAGATACGCAGTATTTT.

This clone has just a few counts. The chain uses TRBV5-1 and TRBJ1-2; no reliable D call. V was clipped by 0 bases and J by 1 base, with 4 bases between them. CDR1 SGHRS and CDR2 YFSETQ come from the germline V gene. The CDR3 is 13 residues long. CDR3 DNA sequence: TGCGCCAGCAGCTTGGAGCTTAACTATGGCTACACCTTC. Its protein product is CASSLELNYGYTF.

The V call is TRBV6-1, the J call TRBJ1-5, with TRBD1 matching over 7 bases. The V gene's germline CDR1 is MNHNS and CDR2 SASEGT. V lost 1 base, J lost 3 bases, and 6 bases stayed unmatched. The CDR3 runs to 16 residues. CDR3 in amino acids: CASSEDLGGFNQPQHF. In DNA, the CDR3 is TGTGCCAGCAGTGAAGATCTAGGGGGCTTCAATCAGCCCCAGCATTTT.

The chain has TRBV6-4 and TRBJ2-1; 12 bases agree with TRBD1. With V trimmed by 5 bases and J by 10 bases, 6 bases remained unmatched. CDR1 and CDR2 (germline): MRHNA, SNTAGT. CDR3 length equals 14 residues. CDR3 sequence (DNA): TGTGCCAGCAGTCCGGGACAGGGGGCAGACGAGCAGTTCTTC. Its translation: CASSPGQGADEQFF.

This clone was seen a handful of times. CDR3 nucleotides: TGTGCCAGCAGTGAACAGGGGAGCAATCAGCCCCAGCATTTT. It translates to CASSEQGSNQPQHF. The rearrangement joins TRBV2 to TRBJ1-5; D might be TRBD1 (6 bases). The germline V gene encodes CDR1 SNHLY and CDR2 FYNNEI. Trimming left V 2 bases short and J 1 base short, with 6 bases between. This CDR3 is 14 amino acids long.

This clone was counted between two and nine times. V and J are TRBV2 and TRBJ2-3; D may be TRBD1 (6 bases). Germline loops: CDR1 SNHLY, CDR2 FYNNEI. Deletions cut 3 bases from V and 4 bases from J, with 20 bases between. The CDR3 runs to 17 residues. The CDR3 DNA reads as TGTGCCAGCAGTGATCTCGATCAGTGGGGGCCGGCAGATACGCAGTATTTT. This encodes CASSDLDQWGPADTQYF.

This clone was observed a few times. The rearrangement joins TRBV6-1 to TRBJ2-3; 9 bases match TRBD1. This CDR3 comprises 15 residues. J was trimmed by 0 bases and V by 6 bases; bases with no gene match: 4. Germline assignment: CDR1 MNHNS and CDR2 SASEGT. The CDR3 protein is CASRAGTGSTDTQYF. CDR3 in DNA: TGTGCCAGCAGGGCCGGGACAGGGAGCACAGATACGCAGTATTTT.

This clone was recorded a few times. J is TRBJ2-5 and V is TRBV15; a weak D match, TRBD2 (5 bases). Trimming shortened V by 1 base and J by 2 bases, and 14 bases separated the two germline ends. CDR1 and CDR2 from the germline V gene are LNHNV and YYDKDF (reference sequence). The CDR3 has 16 amino acids. DNA for the CDR3: TGTGCCACCAGCAGAGGCCGCCTAGCAGAACAAGAGACCCAGTACTTC. Amino acids: CATSRGRLAEQETQYF.

This clone was found a few times. The rearrangement uses TRBV11-3 and TRBJ2-2, with TRBD1 matching 8 bases. V lost 4 bases to trimming and J lost 0 bases; unmatched junction nucleotides: 4. In germline, CDR1 is SGHNT, CDR2 YENEEA. This CDR3 is 16 amino acids long. CDR3 amino acids: CASSYRRGPNTGELFF. The CDR3 nucleotides are TGTGCCAGCAGCTATCGCAGGGGGCCGAACACCGGGGAGCTGTTTTTT.

This chain uses TRBV7-9 with TRBJ2-1; 14 bases line up with TRBD2. The CDR3 is made up of 18 amino acids. The germline gives CDR1 SEHNR, CDR2 FQNEAQ (reference sequence). V lost 5 bases and J lost 4; bases outside the gene matches: 10. CDR3 nucleotides: TGTGCCAGCAGCGGGACTAGCGGGAGCCCCCGGCTTTACAATGAGCAGTTCTTC. It yields the protein CASSGTSGSPRLYNEQFF.

Only a few counts were recorded for this clone. The chain couples TRBV6-1 to TRBJ2-1, with 10 bases matching TRBD1. V gave up 2 bases and J gave up 8 bases; unmatched junction bases: 12. Germline CDR1 MNHNS, CDR2 SASEGT. The CDR3 is made up of 17 amino acids. The CDR3 is CASSESKTGTGEYEQFF. In DNA form, the CDR3 reads TGTGCCAGCAGTGAATCAAAAACCGGGACAGGGGAATATGAGCAGTTCTTC.

The chain recombines TRBV5-1 with TRBJ2-5; 8 bases line up with TRBD2. The V and J ends lost 4 bases and 0 bases, in that order; junction bases with no gene match: 8. CDR1 and CDR2 from the germline V gene are SGHRS and YFSETQ. CDR3 length equals 16 residues. Here the CDR3 reads CASSTGAGDYQETQYF. The CDR3 region has the DNA TGCGCCAGCAGCACTGGAGCGGGGGATTACCAAGAGACCCAGTACTTC. The whole variable domain, filled in from reference TRBV5-1 and TRBJ2-5, reads KAGVTQTPRYLIKTRGQQVTLSCSPISGHRSVSWYQQTPGQGLQFLFEYFSETQRNKGNFPGRFSGRQFSNSRSEMNVSTLELGDSALYLCASSTGAGDYQETQYFGPGTRLLVL.

This clone was picked up many times. The V and J genes are TRBV4-1 and TRBJ2-5; tentatively, D is TRBD1 (6 bases). Deletions cut 0 bases from V and 4 bases from J, with 9 bases between. The V gene's germline CDR1 is MGHRA and CDR2 YSYEKL. This CDR3 has 14 residues. CDR3 nucleotide sequence: TGCGCCAGCAGCCAAGACCCAGGGGCAGAGACCCAGTACTTC. Its translation: CASSQDPGAETQYF.

The DNA of the CDR3 is TGTGCCAGCAGTCTTAATACAGGGGGTCCCTACGAGCAGTACTTC. Translation: CASSLNTGGPYEQYF. The V gene is TRBV27, the J gene TRBJ2-7; 8 nucleotides line up with TRBD1. The ends lost 5 bases at V and 2 bases at J; junction bases unmatched: 8. The CDR3 spans 15 residues. CDR1 is MNHEY, CDR2 SMNVEV, per germline (reference sequence).

This chain uses TRBV18 with TRBJ1-2; D perhaps matches TRBD1 (5 bases). In germline, CDR1 is KGHSH, CDR2 LQKENI. V shed 3 bases and J shed 6 bases, with 8 bases lying between them. CDR3 length: 12 residues. CDR3 DNA: TGTGCCAGCTCACCGGGGGGAGATGGCTACACCTTC. Protein sequence: CASSPGGDGYTF.

The chain carries TRBV5-1 and TRBJ2-5, with 9 nucleotides matching TRBD2. The CDR3 runs 16 residues. The ends lost 4 bases at V and 5 bases at J; junction bases unmatched: 12. Per germline, CDR1 SGHRS and CDR2 YFSETQ. The CDR3 bases are TGCGCCAGCAGCCCCGGTGTAGCGGGAGTTTGGGAGACCCAGTACTTC. The encoded protein is CASSPGVAGVWETQYF.

The rearrangement uses TRBV7-3 and TRBJ2-7; 9 bases map to TRBD1. After removal of 0 bases from V and 1 base from J, the junction contained 1 base not matched to a gene. Germline CDR1 is SGHTA and CDR2 is FQGTGA. This CDR3 has 15 amino acids. The CDR3 nucleotides are TGTGCCAGCAGCTTAACTGGACAGGGGTCCTACGAGCAGTACTTC. This translates into CASSLTGQGSYEQYF.

The chain combines TRBV2 with TRBJ2-2; 8 bases line up with TRBD2. The CDR3 sequence is 15 residues long. The V segment lost 3 bases and the J segment 4 bases; nucleotides outside the gene matches: 4. The germline gives CDR1 SNHLY, CDR2 FYNNEI. The CDR3 spells CASSEVAGPTGELFF. CDR3 sequence (DNA): TGTGCCAGCAGTGAGGTAGCGGGACCCACCGGGGAGCTGTTTTTT.